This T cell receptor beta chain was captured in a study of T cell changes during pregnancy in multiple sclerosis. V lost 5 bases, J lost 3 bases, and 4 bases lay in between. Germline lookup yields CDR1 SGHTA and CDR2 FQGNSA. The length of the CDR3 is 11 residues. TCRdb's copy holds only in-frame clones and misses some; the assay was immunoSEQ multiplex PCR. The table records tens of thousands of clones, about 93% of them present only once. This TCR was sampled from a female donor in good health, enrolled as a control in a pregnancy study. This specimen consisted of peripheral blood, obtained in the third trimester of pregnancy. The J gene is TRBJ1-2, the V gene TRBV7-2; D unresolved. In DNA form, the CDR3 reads TGTGCCAGCAGCCGTGACTATGGCTACACCTTC. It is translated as CASSRDYGYTF.